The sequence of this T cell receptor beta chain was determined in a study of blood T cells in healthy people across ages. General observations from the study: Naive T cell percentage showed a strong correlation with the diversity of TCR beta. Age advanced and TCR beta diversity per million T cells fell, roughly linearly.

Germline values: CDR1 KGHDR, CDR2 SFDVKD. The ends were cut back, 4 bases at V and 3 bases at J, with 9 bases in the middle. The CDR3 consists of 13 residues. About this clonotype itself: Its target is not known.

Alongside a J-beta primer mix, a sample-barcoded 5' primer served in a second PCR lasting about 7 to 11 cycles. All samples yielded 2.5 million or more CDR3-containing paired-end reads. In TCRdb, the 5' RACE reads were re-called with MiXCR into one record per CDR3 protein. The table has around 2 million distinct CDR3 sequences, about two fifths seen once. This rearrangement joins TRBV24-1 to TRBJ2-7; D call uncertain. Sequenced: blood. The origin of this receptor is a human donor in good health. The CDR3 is CATSDSGFYEQYF. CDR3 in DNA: TGTGCCACCAGTGACTCCGGGTTCTACGAGCAGTACTTC.